Below, 26 T cell receptor beta chains from the same sample are listed, as sequenced in a study of cytomegalovirus exposure and HLA in healthy donors. A multiplex PCR was run with 60 Vbeta primers and 13 Jbeta primers. Profiled with immunoSEQ multiplex PCR; TCRdb holds only in-frame clones, not every one. The sample holds about 160,000 clones, 87% seen once. Sequenced sample: PBMCs. The receptors were gathered from a woman aged 25 to 39 in good health and CMV-seronegative.

The rearrangement links TRBV5-1 to TRBJ2-1; TRBD2 aligns across 10 bases. The CDR3 loop spans 17 amino acids. Germline CDR1 and CDR2: SGHRS and YFSETQ. The junction had 13 bases not matched to a gene; V was cut back by 7 bases and J by 3 bases. The CDR3 is CASAREREGPYYNEQFF. The CDR3 coding sequence is TGCGCCAGCGCCCGAGAGCGGGAGGGCCCTTACTACAATGAGCAGTTCTTC.

This clone was observed once. The gene calls are TRBV5-6 and TRBJ1-6; D is possibly TRBD1 (5 bases). Trimming cost V 6 bases and J 6 bases, with 13 bases left between them. The CDR3 extends over 14 amino acids. CDR1 SGHDT and CDR2 YYEEEE come from the germline V gene. CDR3 region: CASTSGGSNSPLHF. The DNA of the CDR3 is TGTGCCAGCACCTCGGGGGGGAGTAATTCACCCCTCCACTTT. Drawing the rest from reference TRBV5-6 and TRBJ1-6, the complete variable domain is DAGVTQSPTHLIKTRGQQVTLRCSPKSGHDTVSWYQQALGQGPQFIFQYYEEEERQRGNFPDRFSGHQFPNYSSELNVNALLLGDSALYLCASTSGGSNSPLHFGNGTRLTVT.

The CDR3 DNA sequence: TGTGCCAGCAGCCCCACGGTGAACACTGAAGCTTTCTTT. Its translation is CASSPTVNTEAFF. J is TRBJ1-1 and V is TRBV11-2; D not resolved. The CDR3 has 13 amino acids. V lost 5 bases and J 0 bases, leaving 7 bases between the germline ends. CDR1 is SGHAT and CDR2 is FQNNGV in the germline V gene.

The chain is built from TRBV5-5 and TRBJ1-6, with 9 bases identical to TRBD1. V was clipped by 7 bases and J by 10 bases; unmatched bases: 9. The CDR3 loop spans 14 amino acids. The germline CDR1 and CDR2 sequences are SGHKS and YYEKEE (reference sequence). As DNA, the CDR3 is TGTGCCAGCGCCTCGTGGACAGGGGTATCACCCCTCCACTTT. This gives the protein CASASWTGVSPLHF.

The rearrangement joins TRBV15 to TRBJ2-7, with TRBD1 as a possible D gene (5 bases). Germline CDR1 LNHNV, CDR2 YYDKDF (reference sequence). The CDR3 consists of 17 residues. Trimming took 3 bases from V and 0 from J, leaving 18 bases between them. Here the CDR3 DNA reads TGTGCCACCAGCAGTAGGGGTTCTCCCCCCAGCTCCTACGAGCAGTACTTC. Translation: CATSSRGSPPSSYEQYF.

The chain couples TRBV18 to TRBJ2-5, with 8 bases identical to TRBD2. The length of the CDR3 is 16 residues. Unmatched junction bases numbered 4, after V lost 0 bases and J lost 1 base. Per the germline V gene, CDR1 is KGHSH and CDR2 is LQKENI. The CDR3 coding sequence is TGTGCCAGCTCACCACCGCAGCGGGGGACCCAAGAGACCCAGTACTTC. This sequence encodes CASSPPQRGTQETQYF.

This clone was detected only a few times. This sequence joins TRBV7-9 and TRBJ1-1; D possibly corresponds to TRBD1 (5 bases). V lost 1 base and J 4 bases, leaving 10 bases between the germline ends. Germline assignment: CDR1 SEHNR and CDR2 FQNEAQ (reference sequence). CDR3 length: 14 residues. CDR3 bases: TGTGCCAGCAGCTTAGTGGGCCAGGGCACTGAAGCTTTCTTT. This sequence encodes CASSLVGQGTEAFF.

This clone was counted a few times. At the DNA level, this CDR3 is encoded by other sequences in the same sample as well. CDR3 nucleotide sequence: TGTGCCAGCAGCTTACCGGGACAAGAGACCCAGTACTTC. Translated, it gives CASSLPGQETQYF. This chain connects TRBV7-9 to TRBJ2-5; TRBD2 is a possible D gene (5 bases). Trimming stripped 2 bases from V and 2 bases from J, with 6 bases between. Germline lookup yields CDR1 SEHNR and CDR2 FQNEAQ (reference sequence). The CDR3 covers 13 residues. Looking up the rest from reference TRBV7-9 and TRBJ2-5 gives the full variable domain: DTGVSQNPRHKITKRGQNVTFRCDPISEHNRLYWYRQTLGQGPEFLTYFQNEAQLEKSRLLSDRFSAERPKGSFSTLEIQRTEQGDSAMYLCASSLPGQETQYFGPGTRLLVL.

V usage is TRBV6-5 and J usage is TRBJ1-3, with D perhaps TRBD1 (6 bases). The V gene lost 6 bases and the J gene lost 4 bases, with 16 bases spanning the gap. CDR1 MNHEY and CDR2 SVGAGI come from the germline V gene. CDR3 length: 15 residues. In DNA form, the CDR3 reads TGTGCCAGCAGAATAACCCAGGGGTCCGGAAACACCATATATTTT. Amino acids: CASRITQGSGNTIYF.

The V gene is TRBV6-6, the J gene TRBJ2-7; no clear D gene. CDR3 length: 14 residues. Germline V CDR1 and CDR2: MNHNY, SVGAGI (reference sequence). Trimming pared 0 bases from V and 0 bases from J, leaving 6 bases between. The DNA for the CDR3 is TGTGCCAGCAGTTACTCTACTAACTCCTACGAGCAGTACTTC. This translates into CASSYSTNSYEQYF.

The genes are TRBV27 and TRBJ2-7; tentatively, D is TRBD2 (7 bases). There are 15 residues in the CDR3. Per germline, CDR1 MNHEY and CDR2 SMNVEV (reference sequence). V was trimmed by 5 bases and J by 4 bases, leaving 18 bases between them. CDR3 protein: CASSPRTAGWYEQYF. CDR3 DNA: TGTGCCAGCAGTCCGCGGACAGCGGGATGGTACGAGCAGTACTTC.

The chain uses TRBV5-5 and TRBJ2-2, with 8 bases matching TRBD2. CDR1 and CDR2 (germline): SGHKS, YYEKEE (reference sequence). There are 16 residues in the CDR3. V shed 0 bases, J shed 5 bases, and the junction held 6 bases outside the gene matches. CDR3 coding DNA: TGTGCCAGCAGCTTGGGTCGACTAGCGCTTACCGGGGAGCTGTTTTTT. Translated: CASSLGRLALTGELFF.

The count of this clone is one. The J gene is TRBJ2-5, the V gene TRBV5-1; 11 positions agree with TRBD2. Per germline, CDR1 SGHRS and CDR2 YFSETQ. The CDR3 runs 17 residues. With 5 bases clipped from V and 3 bases from J, the junction kept 12 bases outside the gene matches. Written as DNA, the CDR3 is TGCGCCAGCAGGATCTCGGGGCCACTAGCGGGAGAAGAGACCCAGTACTTC. As protein: CASRISGPLAGEETQYF.

The chain employs TRBV5-1 and TRBJ2-7, with 7 positions matching TRBD2. This CDR3 comprises 18 residues. With 5 bases clipped from V and 2 bases from J, the junction kept 19 bases outside the gene matches. Per the germline V gene, CDR1 is SGHRS and CDR2 is YFSETQ. The CDR3 nucleotides read TGCGCCAGCAGGCTTACCCTATCAAAAAGCGGGGTACCCTACGAGCAGTACTTC. Translated: CASRLTLSKSGVPYEQYF. Based on the CDR3 plus reference TRBV5-1 and TRBJ2-7, the full variable domain is KAGVTQTPRYLIKTRGQQVTLSCSPISGHRSVSWYQQTPGQGLQFLFEYFSETQRNKGNFPGRFSGRQFSNSRSEMNVSTLELGDSALYLCASRLTLSKSGVPYEQYFGPGTRLTVT.

This chain connects TRBV15 to TRBJ2-5; TRBD2 matches at 8 bases. Germline V gene sequence: CDR1 LNHNV, CDR2 YYDKDF (reference sequence). V dropped 8 bases and J dropped 5; count of bases not matched to a gene: 10. This CDR3 region has 14 residues. CDR3 sequence reads: CATSRAGGSETQYF. CDR3 coding DNA: TGTGCCACCTCCCGGGCGGGAGGAAGCGAGACCCAGTACTTC.

The chain is built from TRBV19 and TRBJ2-5; 13 positions match TRBD2. V lost 5 bases, J lost 4 bases, and 7 bases stayed unmatched. The CDR3 loop spans 16 amino acids. From germline, CDR1 is LNHDA and CDR2 SQIVND (reference sequence). The DNA of the CDR3 is TGTGCCAGTAGTTCGACTAGCGGGGGGTCGGGAGAGACCCAGTACTTC. Translating it yields CASSSTSGGSGETQYF.

As to this clone: Within the sample, other DNA sequences also encode this same CDR3. The chain joins TRBV18 to TRBJ1-1, with D possibly being TRBD1 (5 bases). V lost 5 bases, J lost 1 base, and 11 bases lay in between. The length of the CDR3 is 14 residues. Germline CDR1 KGHSH, CDR2 LQKENI. The CDR3 sequence is CASSSQGGNTEAFF. DNA for the CDR3: TGTGCCAGCTCATCCCAGGGTGGGAACACTGAAGCTTTCTTT.

The CDR3 DNA is TGTGCCAGCAGCTTAGCACGGGGGTCCGGGGAGCTGTTTTTT. This codes for CASSLARGSGELFF. The chain uses TRBV7-2 and TRBJ2-2, with a possible D match to TRBD2 (6 bases). Trimming cost V 0 bases and J 6 bases, with 8 bases left between them. The germline V gene encodes CDR1 SGHTA and CDR2 FQGNSA. This CDR3 has 14 residues. Using reference TRBV7-2 and TRBJ2-2 for the parts outside the CDR3, the full variable domain is GAGVSQSPSNKVTEKGKDVELRCDPISGHTALYWYRQSLGQGLEFLIYFQGNSAPDKSGLPSDRFSAERTGGSVSTLTIQRTQQEDSAVYLCASSLARGSGELFFGEGSRLTVL.

This clone was observed a few times. The genes are TRBV11-2 and TRBJ1-2; perhaps TRBD1 as D (6 bases). From germline, CDR1 is SGHAT and CDR2 FQNNGV. V dropped 3 bases and J dropped 0 bases, with 20 bases sitting between them. The CDR3 covers 18 residues. CDR3 DNA sequence: TGTGCCAGCAGCTTGGGCACGACAGGCAGACTCGCTAACTATGGCTACACCTTC. Its translation: CASSLGTTGRLANYGYTF. Using reference TRBV11-2 and TRBJ1-2 for the parts outside the CDR3, the full variable domain is EAGVAQSPRYKIIEKRQSVAFWCNPISGHATLYWYQQILGQGPKLLIQFQNNGVVDDSQLPKDRFSAERLKGVDSTLKIQPAKLEDSAVYLCASSLGTTGRLANYGYTFGSGTRLTVV.

This chain uses TRBV21-1 with TRBJ2-7; the listed D gene, TRBD2, was not tested against the DNA. TRBV21-1 is recorded as a pseudogene. CDR3 size: 15 residues. CDR3 sequence (DNA): TGTGCCAGCAGCACCCGCCGGGTTTGGCCCTACGAGCAGTACTTC. The encoded protein is CASSTRRVWPYEQYF.

The V and J genes are TRBV23-1 and TRBJ2-7; D possibly corresponds to TRBD1 (6 bases). TRBV23-1 is identified as an open reading frame with a role that is uncertain. The V gene lost 0 bases and the J gene lost 0 bases, with 18 bases spanning the gap. This CDR3 has 18 amino acids. This chain's CDR3 is CASSQSTPHGTRSYEQYF. CDR3 bases: TGCGCCAGCAGTCAATCGACCCCCCACGGGACACGCTCCTACGAGCAGTACTTC.

This clone was observed a single time. V usage is TRBV5-1 and J usage is TRBJ1-2; D gene uncertain. V dropped 7 bases and J dropped 8 bases, with 21 bases sitting between them. There are 14 residues in the CDR3. The V gene's germline CDR1 is SGHRS and CDR2 YFSETQ. CDR3 nucleotides: TGCGCCAGCCGTGCGGGCGGCGGTGTGGGGGGCTACACCTTC. This sequence encodes CASRAGGGVGGYTF.

The chain combines TRBV5-6 with TRBJ1-1; D unclear. This CDR3 is 16 amino acids long. CDR1 SGHDT and CDR2 YYEEEE come from the germline V gene. V was pared by 0 bases and J by 1 base, with 13 bases between. CDR3 amino acids: CASSLERRRGNTEAFF. For the CDR3, the DNA is TGTGCCAGCAGCTTGGAAAGGCGAAGAGGGAACACTGAAGCTTTCTTT.

The chain is built from TRBV19 and TRBJ2-3, with D unresolved. Per germline, CDR1 LNHDA and CDR2 SQIVND (reference sequence). This CDR3 is 15 amino acids long. Trimming took off 3 bases at V and 1 base at J, with 11 bases between the two ends. CDR3 coding DNA: TGTGCCAGTAGTATGCTAGGAATTGGCACAGATACGCAGTATTTT. This sequence encodes CASSMLGIGTDTQYF.

The sample holds one count of this clone. The chain couples TRBV27 to TRBJ2-5; D not certain. The CDR3 runs to 11 residues. V was clipped by 3 bases and J by 5 bases, with 4 bases between them. The germline gives CDR1 MNHEY, CDR2 SMNVEV (reference sequence). CDR3 loop: CASSFRETQYF. CDR3 in DNA: TGTGCCAGCAGTTTCCGGGAGACCCAGTACTTC.

The gene calls are TRBV15 and TRBJ1-2; 7 bases match TRBD1. Germline V gene sequence: CDR1 LNHNV, CDR2 YYDKDF (reference sequence). J lost 2 bases, V lost 2 bases, and 11 bases had no gene match. The CDR3 consists of 17 residues. DNA for the CDR3: TGTGCCACCAGCAGATCCAAGACAGGGACTCTAAACTATGGCTACACCTTC. Amino acid sequence: CATSRSKTGTLNYGYTF. Full variable domain (outside the CDR3, taken from reference TRBV15 and TRBJ1-2): DAMVIQNPRYQVTQFGKPVTLSCSQTLNHNVMYWYQQKSSQAPKLLFHYYDKDFNNEADTPDNFQSRRPNTSFCFLDIRSPGLGDTAMYLCATSRSKTGTLNYGYTFGSGTRLTVV.